This TCR beta chain was recovered during a study of beta chain features in type 1 diabetes. The whole isolated RNA underwent reverse transcription, so sequencing captured expressed TCRB transcripts. Libraries were prepared by immunoSEQ multiplex PCR; TCRdb keeps only in-frame clonotypes and omits some of them. Of 900,000 or so clones listed, around a sixth are singletons. The CDR3 is 14 amino acids. V gave up 8 bases and J gave up 5 bases, with 16 bases separating them. Germline V lookup: CDR1 MDHEN, CDR2 SYDVKM. Source material: naive CD4+ T cells from blood. V usage is TRBV28 and J usage is TRBJ2-1; possibly TRBD2 for D (5 bases). The sequence derives from a woman aged 18-35 years in good health. CDR3 sequence: CASGNYGLDNEQFF. The CDR3 DNA reads TGTGCCAGCGGAAACTACGGACTGGACAATGAGCAGTTCTTC. Based on the CDR3 plus reference TRBV28 and TRBJ2-1, the full variable domain is DVKVTQSSRYLVKRTGEKVFLECVQDMDHENMFWYRQDPGLGLRLIYFSYDVKMKEKGDIPEGYSVSREKKERFSLILESASTNQTSMYLCASGNYGLDNEQFFGPGTRLTVL.